This is a list of T cell receptor beta chains from one sample in a study of neurological immune-mediated disorders. TCRdb re-called the 5' RACE reads through MiXCR, storing one row per CDR3 protein. The sample has some 20,000 distinct CDR3 sequences, 7.5% seen once. The material sequenced was CD8+ T cells from blood. Receptors originate from a woman between 25 and 40 years old with HTLV-1-associated myelopathy (HAM/TSP). Each CDR3 is given with its conserved first and last residue. A D gene is named only where the DNA matches it firmly. Some rows have no size entry. The others give once, few or many, or a class for an expanded clone.

j_gene	d_gene	v_gene	abundance	CDR3nt	CDR3aa
TRBJ2-7	TRBD2	TRBV29-1	many	TGCAGCGTTGTGGGGGAGACTAGCGGGAAAACCTACGAGCAGTACTTC	CSVVGETSGKTYEQYF
TRBJ2-7	.	TRBV6-6	.	TGTGCCAGCTGGAAGGGGGCCTACGAGCAGTACTTC	CASWKGAYEQYF
TRBJ1-2	.	TRBV5-5	many	TGTGCCAGCAGCACGTCCCCAGGGCCCCGGGACGGCTACACCTTC	CASSTSPGPRDGYTF
TRBJ2-2	TRBD2	TRBV4-1	.	TGCGCCAGCAGCCAATGGGTGGGAGGGGAGATGTTTTTT	CASSQWVGGEMFF
TRBJ2-5	TRBD1	TRBV13	many	TGTGCCAGCAGCCCGGATTCGGGACAGGGAGGCGAGACCCAGTACTTC	CASSPDSGQGGETQYF
TRBJ2-1	.	TRBV5-1	many	TGCGCCAGCAGCTTGGGGCAGCTTGGGCAGTTCTTC	CASSLGQLGQFF
TRBJ2-1	.	TRBV9	many	TGTGCCAGCAGCGTAGGACTGACGCTATACAATGAGCAGTTCTTC	CASSVGLTLYNEQFF
TRBJ1-2	.	TRBV6-2/TRBV6-3	.	TGTGCCAGCAGTTACTCGAACGTCGTGAGTGGATACAACTTC	CASSYSNVVSGYNF
TRBJ2-5	.	TRBV5-5	many	TGTGCCAGCAGCCCCCCCCTCCAAGAGACCCAGTACTTC	CASSPPLQETQYF
TRBJ2-7	.	TRBV5-4	few	TGTGCCAGCAGCGAAATAGGCTCCTACGAGCAGTACTTC	CASSEIGSYEQYF
TRBJ1-1	.	TRBV5-5	many	TGTGCCAGCAGCTTGCGACCGCTGAACACTGAAGCTTTCTTT	CASSLRPLNTEAFF
TRBJ2-7	TRBD1	TRBV6-5	many	TGTGCCAGCAGTTACGACAGGGGATTCTACGAGCAGTACTTC	CASSYDRGFYEQYF
TRBJ1-1	.	TRBV11-2	many	TGTGCCAGCAGCCCAAGGACGGTAGGGCGACACGGTTCCACTGAAGCTTTCTTT	CASSPRTVGRHGSTEAFF
TRBJ1-1	.	TRBV20-1	many	TGCAGTGCCCAAGGGAGGGCTGAAGACATGAACACTGAAGCTTTCTTT	CSAQGRAEDMNTEAFF
TRBJ2-7	.	TRBV14	many	TGTGCCAGCAGCCAAGGGGGAAATAACGAGCAGTACTTC	CASSQGGNNEQYF
TRBJ2-7	.	TRBV7-9	many	TGTGCCAGCAGCTACAGGATGAGCAATTACGAGCAGTACTTC	CASSYRMSNYEQYF
TRBJ2-7	TRBD1	TRBV5-1	many	TGCGCCAGCAGACCCCGGACAGGTTCCTACGAGCAGTACTTC	CASRPRTGSYEQYF
TRBJ2-2	.	TRBV7-9	many	TGTGCCAGCAGCTACGGGCATAACACCGGGGAGCTGTTTTTT	CASSYGHNTGELFF
TRBJ1-1	.	TRBV4-2	many	TGTGCCAGCAGCCCTCGAGAGGATGTGGGTGAAGCTTTCTTT	CASSPREDVGEAFF
TRBJ1-6	.	TRBV5-1	many	TGCGCCAGCACCGGAGGAGCCGGGGGGAACTCACCCCTCCACTTT	CASTGGAGGNSPLHF
TRBJ1-2	.	TRBV6-6	many	TGTGCCAGCAGTTACGAGGGGGGAGGTGTACATGGCTACACCTTC	CASSYEGGGVHGYTF
TRBJ2-2	.	TRBV11-2	many	TGTGCCAGCAGCCACAAGGGGCCAGGACTCTACCTAGACGGGGAGCTGTTTTTT	CASSHKGPGLYLDGELFF
TRBJ1-1	TRBD1	TRBV7-8	many	TGTGCCAGCAGCTTAGGGGCAGGGGGCACGGAAGCTTTCTTT	CASSLGAGGTEAFF
TRBJ1-5	.	TRBV5-1	many	TGCGCCAGCAGCTTGAATGGGGGCAATAGCAATCAGCCCCAGCATTTT	CASSLNGGNSNQPQHF